This TCR beta chain comes out of a study of cytomegalovirus exposure and HLA in healthy donors (dated by TCRdb to the late 2010s). Context from the whole study: An earlier analysis of 587 of the donors reported 250 to 300 Gb of sequence data and 95 million to 120 million unique TCR beta sequences obtained from roughly 170 million T cells. An early release that covered 640 HLA-typed donors contained about 300 gigabases of sequencing data and some 87 million unique TCR sequences. Of the roughly 400 genotyped donors, 70% to 90% were placed in the genetic ancestry cluster associated with self-reported Caucasian donors. The study was designed to test whether signatures of past pathogen exposure could be identified by cataloging public T cell receptors. The T cell repertoires of about 700 subjects were profiled by immunosequencing and related to cytomegalovirus serostatus. Besides the first cohort of around 670 subjects, a separate validation cohort made up of over 95 different subjects was used. To predict cytomegalovirus infection status, the study combined high-throughput TCR immunosequencing, statistical association of individual TCRs with disease status, and machine learning. To study patterns of TCR occurrence, a later analysis re-analyzed previously published TCR beta repertoires from just over 650 donors and added high-resolution HLA genotyping. Rather than using new phenotypic data, the later analysis identified candidate immune exposures from TCR beta sequences and from how often those sequences occurred across donors. In an earlier analysis of around 540 of the donors, high-throughput TCR beta sequencing was used to judge whether each TCR beta V gene segment behaved as functional or pseudogenic. Donor age, sex, ethnicity and CMV serostatus were compiled together with the repertoire data. A later genetic analysis used genome-wide SNP genotypes for about 65% of the 666 donors, treating that subset as a discovery cohort. All discovery cohort repertoires had been generated using a single sequencing platform. HLA typing covered class I and class II loci at four-digit resolution. The number of donors typed differed by locus, with about 629-630 for A, B, C, DRB1 and DQB1, around 560 for DQA1, about 610 for DPA1, and 400 to 490 for DPB1. Five DR-DQ haplotypes were handled as single units for association and clustering because linkage in the cohort was strong. Across 300 to 400 genotyped donors of the cohort, an average of approximately 240,000 unique TCR beta nucleotide sequences per donor were sequenced, and roughly 17% of those sequences were non-productive. The study at large found these results: In both the original and validation cohorts, the classifier was reported to diagnose cytomegalovirus status with high specificity and sensitivity. Because HLA typing was missing for some donors at each locus, association tests included only the typed subset. Because the 87-base-pair reads could not distinguish some IMGT-functional V segments, including TRBV6-2 and TRBV6-3, those segments were excluded. In vitro tests confirmed that a few of the cytomegalovirus-associated TCR beta chains recognize cytomegalovirus antigens. When HLA alleles, especially DR and DQ, strongly co-occurred, TCR associations were difficult to assign to individual alleles. Correlated functional status among segregating V segments might be attributable to linkage disequilibrium, but an unknown experimental factor could not be ruled out. Most TCR sequences were seen in very few donors, while some public TCRs were found in many individuals. In an earlier analysis of fewer than 750 of the donors, most TCR beta V segments were observed in productive rearrangements about 90% or about 30% of the time, broadly matching IMGT annotations. Compared with the roughly 700-donor mean, donors in an Asian-associated ancestry cluster had fewer N-insertions in productive TCRs, according to a later genetic analysis. The authors suggested that the approach could potentially be extended to other disease states and immunological phenotypes. This cohort had only TCR beta chains sequenced, and the lack of alpha or paired-chain data limited which features could be detected. At a false discovery rate of 0.05, a later analysis linked under 20,000 TCR beta sequences to specific HLA alleles. In a later analysis, the rate of TCR association differed among HLA loci, with DRB1 alleles having the most associated TCRs and HLA-C alleles having the fewest. For the cohort, immune exposure information was limited to CMV serostatus. Compared with equally common non-associated chains, HLA-associated TCR beta chains in a later analysis were more clonally expanded and had lower generation probabilities. Some 15 rarely observed V segments, including chromosome 9 orphons, were excluded from the earlier analysis of about 600 of the donors because counts were too low. A later analysis found that most CMV-associated TCR beta chains appeared HLA-restricted, with HLA associations seemingly driven largely by CMV exposure. In a later analysis, several top co-occurrence clusters were reported to appear linked to parvovirus B19, influenza, CMV and Epstein-Barr virus. A cluster of highly shared sequence variants was judged likely to be a technical artifact of the sequencing pipeline. A further reported finding was that TCR beta sequences accurately predicted the HLA-A and HLA-B alleles for most subjects in the first cohort. A total of roughly 160 TCR beta chains were listed by the study as associated with cytomegalovirus. Presence/absence analyses assumed roughly uniform sequencing depth across donors, an assumption that may not hold. A later genetic analysis associated a missense DCLRE1C variant with V-gene and J-gene trimming of TCR beta chains, and an independent cohort replicated the association.

Comments on this clone: Its specific antigen is unknown. Base-call qualities are not available, and no considerably larger clone is one nucleotide away.

The germline V gene sets CDR1 to MNHNS and CDR2 to SASEGT. Reading from cysteine to phenylalanine, the CDR3 counts 14 amino acids. The entry retains the CDR3 DNA only, 42 bases that are in frame from base 1. Trimmed from V: 5 bases; trimmed from J: 5 bases; junction bases lacking a gene match: 8. The cohort comprised around 690 healthy bone marrow donors. At the time of sampling, all cohort members were nominally healthy, though unrecorded immune exposures were likely present. The donor was CMV seropositive and was included in the group of 250 to 350 seropositive cohort members. A peripheral blood sample was provided by each donor, and peripheral blood mononuclear cells were used for TCR beta sequencing. The Qiagen DNeasy Blood Extraction Kit was used to extract genomic DNA from the blood cell samples. The library was prepared using the immunoSEQ multiplex PCR assay. A mixture of 60 forward primers for TCR Vbeta segments and 13 reverse primers for TCR Jbeta segments was used in the multiplex PCR. Amplification of the CDR3 region of rearranged TCR beta genes was performed with a multiplex PCR assay on genomic DNA. Amplified TCR beta libraries were sequenced as 87-base-pair reads on the Illumina HiSeq System. The original methods were these. A later analysis tallied about 77 million unique TCR beta chains across the 666 repertoires, and approximately 12 million of those chains were shared by two or more donors. Raw reads were error-corrected and collapsed into unique sequences with a nearest-neighbor algorithm that merged closely related sequences to remove PCR and sequencing errors. Alignment of CDR3 sequences to IMGT reference sequences was used to assign V, D and J gene segments. Each retained sequence needed at least a six-nucleotide match to both a V gene segment and a J gene segment. Rearrangements were classified as productive when the CDR3 lacked stop codons and remained in frame with V and J, and all other rearrangements were classified as non-productive. Following IMGT convention, CDR3 was defined as the stretch from the second conserved V-encoded cysteine to the conserved J-encoded phenylalanine. The earlier analysis of about 570 of the donors excluded any sequence lacking an unambiguous match to a single V gene segment. In an earlier analysis of some 590 of the donors, V segments were called functional above 56.7% productive rearrangements and were called segregating when the between-donor standard deviation exceeded 5%. A statistical classification framework was built for diagnosing cytomegalovirus status from the catalog of TCR beta chain sequences. In a later analysis, TCR nucleotide sequences were compared against IMGT/GENE-DB human TR gene sequences so that V and J genes could be assigned. Using the TCRdist pipeline, a later analysis assigned CDR3 sequences along with most-parsimonious VDJ recombination scenarios. In a later analysis, each TCR beta chain was defined by its CDR3 amino acid sequence together with its V-gene family, and reads lacking a unique V-gene family were excluded. In a later analysis, 450 to 600 highly shared, low-generation-probability nucleotide sequences were removed to address suspected cross-contamination and a sequencing artifact. For each public chain, a later analysis derived a clonal expansion index from normalized ranks of inferred template counts within each repertoire. A later analysis computed generation probabilities with a VDJ recombination model fitted to out-of-frame rearrangements, and checked the results against IGoR. Hypergeometric tests were used in a later analysis to score TCR-TCR, TCR-HLA and TCR-CMV co-occurrence, with a repertoire-size bias correction applied to the TCR pairs. To estimate false discovery rates, a later analysis permuted the HLA or CMV assignments 20 times. In a later analysis, co-occurring TCRs were grouped using DBSCAN, with TCRdist sequence similarity added in when clustering inside HLA-allele-positive subsets. For co-occurrence clustering, repertoires with fewer than 30,000 or more than 120,000 public chains were excluded, along with four to six repertoires with anomalous nucleotide sharing. The immuneACCESS repertoire file appears here via TCRdb, limited to in-frame rearrangements. These files lack a portion of the clones; in checked studies, under half of the deficit traces to unresolved V genes, and the cause of the others is not known. V, J and clone size derive from that table, while D and trimming were established from the DNA sequence. This sample is represented by under 150,000 clones; over 65% of them were singletons. The biggest ten clones account for around 3.9% of the sample.

The specimen was PBMCs. This sequence was found in a woman between 40 and 50 years old in good health and CMV-seropositive. The sequence links TRBV6-1 to TRBJ2-5, and TRBD1 aligns with 7 junction nucleotides. The CDR3 here reads CASSSLLTGETQYF. The DNA reads TGTGCCAGCAGTTCTCTCCTGACAGGGGAGACCCAGTACTTC.